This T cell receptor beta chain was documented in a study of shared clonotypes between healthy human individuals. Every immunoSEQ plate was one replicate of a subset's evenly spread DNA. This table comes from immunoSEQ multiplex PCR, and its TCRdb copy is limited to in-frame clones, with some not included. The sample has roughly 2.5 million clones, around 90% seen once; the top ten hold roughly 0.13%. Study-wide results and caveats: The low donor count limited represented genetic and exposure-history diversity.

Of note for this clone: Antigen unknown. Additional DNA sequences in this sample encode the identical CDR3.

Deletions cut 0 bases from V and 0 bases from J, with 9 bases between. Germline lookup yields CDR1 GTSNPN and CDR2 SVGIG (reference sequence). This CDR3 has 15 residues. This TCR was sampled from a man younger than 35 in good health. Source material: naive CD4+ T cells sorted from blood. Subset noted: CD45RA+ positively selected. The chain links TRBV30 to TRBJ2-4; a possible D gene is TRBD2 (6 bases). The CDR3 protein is CAWSVGGLAKNIQYF. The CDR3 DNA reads TGTGCCTGGAGTGTTGGGGGACTAGCCAAAAACATTCAGTACTTC.